The rows below give T cell receptor beta chains drawn from one sample of a study of cytomegalovirus exposure and HLA in healthy donors. Data came from immunoSEQ multiplex PCR; TCRdb stores just in-frame clones and leaves some out. Of 65,000 or so clones in the sample, 70% to 80% are singletons; the top ten hold over 2.5%. What was sequenced was PBMCs. Source of these receptors: a girl between 5 and 17 years old in good health and CMV-seropositive. Each CDR3 is given without its conserved first and last residue. A D gene is named only where the DNA matches it firmly.

TRBV7-6	-	TRBJ2-2	ASSLRTSRQELF
TRBV27	-	TRBJ1-6	ASRLTVLYNSPLH
TRBV29-1	TRBD1	TRBJ1-3	SAVGQGTNTIY
TRBV28	-	TRBJ1-2	ASRSGGRDGYT
TRBV7-8	TRBD1	TRBJ1-5	ASSQTTGTGNQPQH
TRBV5-6	-	TRBJ2-6	ASSPRFGANVLT
TRBV19	-	TRBJ1-1	ASSSTGTAEAF
TRBV7-7	TRBD2	TRBJ2-5	ASSAAGWGREGPETQY
TRBV2	TRBD1	TRBJ2-7	ASSEASPGGGSYEQY
TRBV1	-	TRBJ2-1	TSSPGEKVGEQF
TRBV7-9	-	TRBJ1-3	ASSLLRRGSSGNTIY
TRBV15	TRBD1	TRBJ1-2	ATTGGEREGYT
TRBV27	-	TRBJ2-1	ASSLGLANEQF
TRBV5-1	-	TRBJ1-1	ASSSTIEGNTEAF
TRBV10-1	TRBD2	TRBJ2-2	ASSDTIAGRNTGELF
TRBV30	-	TRBJ1-5	AWSVQVAQPQH
TRBV7-2	TRBD2	TRBJ2-3	ASSWFSSGGGTDTQY
TRBV28	-	TRBJ1-1	ASIWGRVNTEAF
TRBV11-2	-	TRBJ2-7	ASSLDRFQGPYEQY
TRBV25-1	-	TRBJ2-1	ASSPPGGNEQF
TRBV9	TRBD2	TRBJ2-7	ASSPRSGAAGEQY
TRBV9	TRBD1	TRBJ1-2	ASSENRGFENGYT
TRBV11-2	TRBD1	TRBJ2-7	ASTTVRDRVYEQY
TRBV6-5	-	TRBJ1-2	ASSSGYGYT
TRBV6-1	TRBD2	TRBJ2-4	ASREGGTSAKNIQY
TRBV5-4	-	TRBJ2-3	ASSTDTSTDTQY
TRBV10-3	-	TRBJ2-7	AISEAKVEQY
TRBV29-1	TRBD2	TRBJ2-7	SVKGLAAYEQY
TRBV4-1	-	TRBJ1-5	ASSQEEQEPQH
TRBV10-2	-	TRBJ1-2	ASTSQNYGYT
TRBV7-9	-	TRBJ2-1	ASSLRDTYNEQF
TRBV20-1	-	TRBJ2-3	SAGPGDTQY
TRBV5-4	TRBD2	TRBJ2-5	ASSLASSGGAWETQY
TRBV28	-	TRBJ2-3	ASSLSRRTPTDTQY
TRBV6-6	-	TRBJ2-3	ASSTSASDNRRY
TRBV7-9	TRBD1	TRBJ1-5	ASSRQGEADQPQH
TRBV9	-	TRBJ1-1	ASSHGGEDTEAF
TRBV6-5	-	TRBJ1-2	ASSYSRDDYGYT
TRBV4-1	TRBD1	TRBJ1-6	ASSQEWTGGNSNNSPLH
TRBV6-4	-	TRBJ2-4	ASSQDRSQNIQY
TRBV18	TRBD1	TRBJ1-1	ASSRRQGGGTEAF
TRBV28	-	TRBJ1-5	ATSGNQPQH
TRBV30	-	TRBJ1-3	AWSVQVRLGNTIY
TRBV7-8	-	TRBJ1-2	ASSFRRDRNYGYT
TRBV6-5	TRBD1	TRBJ2-7	ASSQTDRGHEQY
TRBV5-5	TRBD1	TRBJ1-5	ASNPTGFNQPQH
TRBV7-8	TRBD1	TRBJ2-1	ASSLSGQAYNEQF
TRBV7-2	-	TRBJ1-5	ASSFGGPRGNQPQH
TRBV6-5	TRBD1	TRBJ2-1	ASTRTGIGEQF
TRBV4-2	-	TRBJ2-1	ASSQRLRQGRTNEQF
TRBV18	TRBD1	TRBJ1-5	ASRQGANQPQH
TRBV4-3	-	TRBJ2-1	ASSQRGLAEYNEQF
TRBV27	-	TRBJ1-1	ASSFVRGEAF
TRBV20-1	-	TRBJ1-1	SARRDTEAF
TRBV28	-	TRBJ1-1	ASSYRLQGRVVAEAF
TRBV30	TRBD1	TRBJ1-1	AWSRQGAAF
TRBV9	-	TRBJ2-1	ASSPTGSEYNEQF